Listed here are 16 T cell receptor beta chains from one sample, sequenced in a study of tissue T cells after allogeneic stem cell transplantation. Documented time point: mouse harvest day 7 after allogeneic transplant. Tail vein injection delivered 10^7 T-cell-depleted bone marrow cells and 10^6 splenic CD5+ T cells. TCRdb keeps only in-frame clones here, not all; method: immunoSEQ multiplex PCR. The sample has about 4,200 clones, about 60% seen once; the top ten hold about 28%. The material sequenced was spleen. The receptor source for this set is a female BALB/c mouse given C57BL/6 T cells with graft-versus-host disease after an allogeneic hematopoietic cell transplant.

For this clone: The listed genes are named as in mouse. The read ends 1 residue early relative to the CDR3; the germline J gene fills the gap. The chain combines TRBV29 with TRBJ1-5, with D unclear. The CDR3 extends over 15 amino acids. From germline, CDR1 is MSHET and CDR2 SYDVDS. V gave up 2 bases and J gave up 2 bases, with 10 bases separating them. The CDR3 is CASSLTGRDNQAPLF. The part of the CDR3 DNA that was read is TGTGCTAGCAGTTTAACGGGGAGAGACAACCAGGCTCCGCTT.

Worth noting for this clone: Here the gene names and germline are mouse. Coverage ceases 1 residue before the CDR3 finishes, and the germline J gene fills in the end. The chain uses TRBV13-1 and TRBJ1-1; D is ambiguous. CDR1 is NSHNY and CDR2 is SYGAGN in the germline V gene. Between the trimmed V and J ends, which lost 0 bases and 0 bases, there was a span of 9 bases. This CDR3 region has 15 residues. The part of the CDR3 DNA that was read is TGTGCCAGCAGTGATGAAAACGGTGCAAACACAGAAGTCTTC. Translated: CASSDENGANTEVF. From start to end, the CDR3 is CASSDENGANTEVFF.

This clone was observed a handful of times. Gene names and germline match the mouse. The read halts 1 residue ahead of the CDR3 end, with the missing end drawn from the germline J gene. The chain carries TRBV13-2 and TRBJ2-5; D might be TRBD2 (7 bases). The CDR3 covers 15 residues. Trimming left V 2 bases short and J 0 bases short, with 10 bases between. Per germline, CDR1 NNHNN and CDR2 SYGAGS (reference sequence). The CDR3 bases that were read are TGTGCCAGCGGTGACTGGGGGCGTAACCAAGACACCCAGTAC. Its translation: CASGDWGRNQDTQY. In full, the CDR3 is CASGDWGRNQDTQYF.

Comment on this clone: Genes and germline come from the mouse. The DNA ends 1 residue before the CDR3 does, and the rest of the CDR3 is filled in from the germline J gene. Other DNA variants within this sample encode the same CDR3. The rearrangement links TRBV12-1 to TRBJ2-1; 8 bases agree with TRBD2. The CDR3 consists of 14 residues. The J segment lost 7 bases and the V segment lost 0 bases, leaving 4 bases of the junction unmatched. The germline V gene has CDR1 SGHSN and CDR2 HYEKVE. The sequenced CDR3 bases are TGTGCCAGCTCTCTCGGGGGGGCCGGGGCTGAGCAGTTC. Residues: CASSLGGAGAEQF. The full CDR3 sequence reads CASSLGGAGAEQFF.

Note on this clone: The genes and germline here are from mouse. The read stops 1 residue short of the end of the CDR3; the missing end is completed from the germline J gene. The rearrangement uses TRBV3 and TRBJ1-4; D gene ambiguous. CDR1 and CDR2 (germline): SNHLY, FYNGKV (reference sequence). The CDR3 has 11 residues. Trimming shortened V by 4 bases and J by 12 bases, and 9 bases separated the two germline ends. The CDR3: CASSSSRGLFF. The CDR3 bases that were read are TGTGCCAGCAGCTCCTCACGGGGATTATTT.

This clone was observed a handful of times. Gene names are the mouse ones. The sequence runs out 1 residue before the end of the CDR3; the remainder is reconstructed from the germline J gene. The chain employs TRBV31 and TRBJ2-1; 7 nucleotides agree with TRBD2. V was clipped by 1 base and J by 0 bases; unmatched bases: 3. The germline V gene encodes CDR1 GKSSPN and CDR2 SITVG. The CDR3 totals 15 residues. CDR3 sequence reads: CAWSPDWANYAEQFF. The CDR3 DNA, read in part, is TGTGCCTGGAGTCCTGACTGGGCTAACTATGCTGAGCAGTTC.

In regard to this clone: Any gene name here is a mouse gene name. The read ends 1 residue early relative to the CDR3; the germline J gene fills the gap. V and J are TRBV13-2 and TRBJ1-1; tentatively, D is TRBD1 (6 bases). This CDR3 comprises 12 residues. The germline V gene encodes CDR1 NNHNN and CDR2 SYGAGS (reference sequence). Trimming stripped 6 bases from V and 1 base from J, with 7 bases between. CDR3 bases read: TGTGCCAGCGAGGGGGGAAACACAGAAGTCTTC. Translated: CASEGGNTEVF. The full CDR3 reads CASEGGNTEVFF.

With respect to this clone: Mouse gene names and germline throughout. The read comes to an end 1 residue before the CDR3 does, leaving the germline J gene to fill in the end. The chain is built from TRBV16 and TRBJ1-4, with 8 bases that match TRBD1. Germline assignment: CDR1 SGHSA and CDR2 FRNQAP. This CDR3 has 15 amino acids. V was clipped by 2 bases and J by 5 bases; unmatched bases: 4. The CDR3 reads CASSLQGAENERLFF. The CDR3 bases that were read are TGTGCAAGCAGCTTACAGGGGGCAGAGAACGAAAGATTATTT. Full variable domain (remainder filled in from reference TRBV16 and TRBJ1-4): NAGVIQTPRHKVTGKGQEATLWCEPISGHSAVFWYRQTIVQGLEFLTYFRNQAPIDDSGMPKERFSAQMPNQSHSTLKIQSTQPQDSAVYLCASSLQGAENERLFFGHGTKLSVL.

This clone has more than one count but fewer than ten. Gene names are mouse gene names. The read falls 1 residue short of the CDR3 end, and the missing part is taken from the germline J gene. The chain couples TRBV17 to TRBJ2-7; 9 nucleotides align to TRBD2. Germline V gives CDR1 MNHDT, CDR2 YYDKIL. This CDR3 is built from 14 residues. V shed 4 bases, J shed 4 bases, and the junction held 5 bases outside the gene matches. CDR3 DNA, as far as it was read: TGTGCTAGCAGTAACTGGGGGGCCACTTATGAACAGTAC. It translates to CASSNWGATYEQY. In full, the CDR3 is CASSNWGATYEQYF.

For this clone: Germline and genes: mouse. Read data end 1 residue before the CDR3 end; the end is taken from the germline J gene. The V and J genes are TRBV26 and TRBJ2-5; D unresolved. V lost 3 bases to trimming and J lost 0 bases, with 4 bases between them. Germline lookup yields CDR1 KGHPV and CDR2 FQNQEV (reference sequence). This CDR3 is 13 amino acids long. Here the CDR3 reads CASSLSNQDTQYF. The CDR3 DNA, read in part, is TGTGCCAGCAGTCTAAGTAACCAAGACACCCAGTAC.

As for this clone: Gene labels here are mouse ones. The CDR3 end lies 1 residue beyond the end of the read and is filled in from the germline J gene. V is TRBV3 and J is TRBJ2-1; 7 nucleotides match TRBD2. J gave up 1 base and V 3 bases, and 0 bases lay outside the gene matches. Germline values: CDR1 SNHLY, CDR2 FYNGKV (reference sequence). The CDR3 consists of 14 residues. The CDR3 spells CASSFWGNYAEQFF. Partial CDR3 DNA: TGTGCCAGCAGCTTCTGGGGGAACTATGCTGAGCAGTTC.

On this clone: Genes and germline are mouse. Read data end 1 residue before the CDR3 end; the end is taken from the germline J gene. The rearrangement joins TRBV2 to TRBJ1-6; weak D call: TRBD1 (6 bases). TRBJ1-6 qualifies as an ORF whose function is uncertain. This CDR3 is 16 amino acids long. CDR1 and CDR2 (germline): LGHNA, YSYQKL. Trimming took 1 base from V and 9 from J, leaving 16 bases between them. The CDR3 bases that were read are TGTGCCAGCAGCCAAGCAGGCAGGGGAGGGGGTTCGCCCCTCTAC. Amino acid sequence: CASSQAGRGGGSPLY. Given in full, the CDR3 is CASSQAGRGGGSPLYF.

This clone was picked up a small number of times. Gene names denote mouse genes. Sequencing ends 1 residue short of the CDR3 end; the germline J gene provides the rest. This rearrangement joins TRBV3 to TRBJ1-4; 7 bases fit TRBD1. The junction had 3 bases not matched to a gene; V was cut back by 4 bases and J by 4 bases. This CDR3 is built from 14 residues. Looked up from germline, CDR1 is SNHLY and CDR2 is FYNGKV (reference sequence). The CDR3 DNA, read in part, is TGTGCCAGCAGCTACAGACAGGGCAACGAAAGATTATTT. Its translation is CASSYRQGNERLF. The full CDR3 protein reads CASSYRQGNERLFF.

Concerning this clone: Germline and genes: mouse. CDR3 DNA, as far as it was read: TGTGCCAGCAGCTCGGACCCTGAAAACACCTTGTAC. Translation gives CASSSDPENTLY. The whole CDR3 protein is CASSSDPENTLYF. The chain employs TRBV3 and TRBJ2-4; unclear D gene. The sequence runs out 1 residue before the end of the CDR3; the remainder is reconstructed from the germline J gene. The CDR3 runs 13 residues. The V gene lost 4 bases and the J gene lost 4 bases, with 9 bases spanning the gap. Germline-derived CDR1 and CDR2 are SNHLY and FYNGKV (reference sequence).

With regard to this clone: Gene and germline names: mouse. This chain's CDR3 is CASRGTGGPLAEQFF. CDR3 DNA, as far as it was read: TGTGCCAGCAGGGGGACTGGGGGGCCCCTTGCTGAGCAGTTC. This chain joins TRBV24 and TRBJ2-1; 12 bases fit TRBD2. The read terminates 1 residue before the CDR3 end, so the remaining end is supplied by the germline J gene. V lost 6 bases to trimming and J lost 6 bases; unmatched junction nucleotides: 6. Germline V gene sequence: CDR1 KGHTA, CDR2 FRNEEI. The CDR3 is made up of 15 amino acids.

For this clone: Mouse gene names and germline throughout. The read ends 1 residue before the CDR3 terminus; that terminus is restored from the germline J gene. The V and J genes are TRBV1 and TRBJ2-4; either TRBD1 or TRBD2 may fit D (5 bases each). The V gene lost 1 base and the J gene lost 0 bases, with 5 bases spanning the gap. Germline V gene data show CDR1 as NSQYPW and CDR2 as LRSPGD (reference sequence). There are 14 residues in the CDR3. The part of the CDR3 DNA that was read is TGCACCTGCAGTGCAGGGGGGAGTCAAAACACCTTGTAC. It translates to CTCSAGGSQNTLY. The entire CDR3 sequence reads CTCSAGGSQNTLYF.